The present T cell receptor beta chain was sequenced within a study of blood T cell repertoires in COVID-19. In the study overall: Researchers got acute and convalescent COVID-19 samples from the United States, Italy and Spain.

This clone was counted a single time. V lost 4 bases, J lost 7 bases, and 14 bases lay in between. CDR3 length: 14 residues. Germline loops: CDR1 KGHSH, CDR2 LQKENI. Sequencing was performed with immunoSEQ multiplex PCR; in TCRdb, only in-frame clones are kept and a portion is missing. The table records tens of thousands of clones, approximately 90% of them present only once. The TCR was taken from a man aged 55 to 70 with acute or convalescent COVID-19. The specimen was peripheral blood. The chain combines TRBV18 with TRBJ2-1; possible D gene TRBD2, 6 bases. The CDR3 loop is CASSLGGIPNEQFF. As DNA, the CDR3 is TGTGCCAGCTCACTTGGGGGGATCCCTAATGAGCAGTTCTTC.